This T cell receptor beta chain is drawn from a study of T cells in Graves' hyperthyroidism and ophthalmopathy. Study summary: Peripheral blood draws took place at initial diagnosis, ahead of any treatment. Findings and caveats of the study: Appearing also in blood were most of the thyroid clonotypes expanded above 0.001.

The table lists this clonotype with many counts. Its target is not known. The germline V gene has CDR1 DFQATT and CDR2 SNEGSKA (reference sequence). This CDR3 has 13 amino acids. Trimming took off 6 bases at V and 5 bases at J, with 14 bases between the two ends. For the diagnoses, clinical symptoms, serum thyroxine and TRAb, thyroid ultrasound and orbital computed tomography were used. The PBMCs had their origin in 7.5 to 10 ml of fresh peripheral blood. Amplification yielded TCR beta CDR3 regions, with RNA transcripts as the source. Primed by the HTBI set, a first-round RT-PCR was run on the TCR CDR3. One entry per CDR3 protein, called by TCRdb with MiXCR from the multiplex PCR reads. The table has about 500,000 distinct CDR3 sequences, 15% to 20% seen once.

The specimen sequenced was blood. This receptor was obtained from a woman aged 25 to 39 with Graves' ophthalmopathy. The chain links TRBV20-1 to TRBJ2-1; D perhaps matches TRBD2 (6 bases). The CDR3 sequence: CSAGGPLDNEQFF. Here the CDR3 DNA reads TGCAGTGCGGGAGGACCCCTGGACAATGAGCAGTTCTTC.